The rows below give T cell receptor beta chains drawn from one sample of a study of OX40 agonist ivuxolimab in advanced cancers. Libraries were prepared by immunoSEQ multiplex PCR; TCRdb keeps only in-frame clonotypes and omits some of them. The sample holds about 79,000 clones, over 75% seen once. The sample consisted of CD4+ or CD8+ T cells sorted from blood, taken in a trial of the OX40 agonist ivuxolimab. The receptors derive from an adult with an advanced solid tumor such as melanoma, head and neck, liver or kidney cancer. Both conserved end residues are part of each CDR3. Fields, in order: V gene, clone size, J gene, D gene, CDR3 protein, CDR3 DNA. D genes are given only for firm matches. The size field is filled for only some rows; it gives once, few, many or a size class.

TRBV7-2	.	TRBJ2-7	.	CASSSKLAEQYF	TGTGCCAGCAGCTCAAAGTTAGCCGAGCAGTACTTC
TRBV2	.	TRBJ2-5	.	CASRGWETQYF	TGTGCCAGCAGGGGTTGGGAGACCCAGTACTTC
TRBV7-6	.	TRBJ1-5	.	CASSPRAYSNQPQHF	TGTGCCAGCAGCCCCAGGGCTTATAGCAATCAGCCCCAGCATTTT
TRBV27	.	TRBJ2-7	.	CASISSWGVSYEQYF	TGTGCCAGCATTAGCTCCTGGGGAGTTAGCTACGAGCAGTACTTC
TRBV5-4	.	TRBJ2-2	.	CASSLVVNTGELFF	TGTGCCAGCAGCTTGGTAGTGAACACCGGGGAGCTGTTTTTT
TRBV11-3	.	TRBJ1-4	TRBD1	CASSLGWDSSATNEKLFF	TGTGCCAGCAGCCTAGGGTGGGACAGCAGTGCAACTAATGAAAAACTGTTTTTT
TRBV2	.	TRBJ2-1	.	CASNQNTISDEQFF	TGTGCCAGCAATCAGAATACTATTAGCGATGAGCAGTTCTTC
TRBV7-9	.	TRBJ2-3	.	CASRERTGVTTDTQYF	TGTGCCAGCAGGGAAAGAACGGGGGTTACCACAGATACGCAGTATTTT
TRBV2	once	TRBJ2-1	.	CASSLPRGYNEQFF	TGTGCCAGCAGTCTCCCGCGGGGTTACAATGAGCAGTTCTTC
TRBV30	.	TRBJ1-3	TRBD1	CAWSVGLGTGWSGNTIYF	TGTGCCTGGAGTGTGGGGCTTGGGACAGGGTGGTCTGGAAACACCATATATTTT
TRBV27	.	TRBJ2-1	TRBD2	CASALAGGGNEQFF	TGTGCCAGCGCCCTAGCGGGAGGAGGCAATGAGCAGTTCTTC
TRBV11-2	.	TRBJ2-5	.	CASSDGPFQETQYF	TGTGCCAGCAGTGACGGGCCCTTCCAAGAGACCCAGTACTTC
TRBV28	.	TRBJ2-2	.	CASSHGHWANTGELFF	TGTGCCAGCAGTCACGGCCATTGGGCGAACACCGGGGAGCTGTTTTTT
TRBV11-2	.	TRBJ2-3	.	CASSLASDTQYF	TGTGCCAGCAGCTTAGCTTCAGATACGCAGTATTTT
TRBV25-1	.	TRBJ2-3	.	CASSDRTTTDTQYF	TGTGCCAGCAGTGATAGGACTACCACAGATACGCAGTATTTT
TRBV19	.	TRBJ2-5	.	CASTDAGVGAQYF	TGTGCCAGTACCGACGCCGGTGTTGGGGCCCAGTACTTC
TRBV5-1	.	TRBJ2-2	.	CASSFPGGELFF	TGCGCCAGCAGCTTCCCTGGGGGGGAGCTGTTTTTT
TRBV7-9	.	TRBJ2-1	TRBD2	CASSLTSGYYNEQFF	TGTGCCAGCAGCCTGACTAGCGGATACTACAATGAGCAGTTCTTC
TRBV6-1	.	TRBJ2-3	.	CATPAPGTAQYF	TGTGCCACCCCCGCGCCCGGGACGGCGCAGTATTTT
TRBV7-8	.	TRBJ2-7	.	CASREADHSYEQYF	TGTGCCAGCAGGGAAGCCGACCACTCCTACGAGCAGTACTTC
TRBV25-1	.	TRBJ2-3	.	CASSSTHTDTQYF	TGTGCCAGCAGTTCAACCCACACAGATACGCAGTATTTT
TRBV25-1	.	TRBJ2-5	TRBD1	CASSESGTGVEETQYF	TGTGCCAGCAGTGAGTCCGGGACAGGGGTAGAAGAGACCCAGTACTTC
TRBV18	few	TRBJ1-1	.	CASSQSSGTMNTEAFF	TGTGCCAGCTCCCAATCCTCCGGGACAATGAACACTGAAGCTTTCTTT
TRBV28	.	TRBJ2-4	.	CASSKTRIGKNIQYF	TGTGCCAGCAGTAAGACTAGAATTGGCAAAAACATTCAGTACTTC
TRBV30	.	TRBJ1-2	.	CAWELGSSYGYTF	TGTGCCTGGGAATTGGGGAGTTCGTATGGCTACACCTTC
TRBV9	once	TRBJ2-1	.	CASSVATYNEQFF	TGTGCCAGCAGCGTAGCTACGTACAATGAGCAGTTCTTC
TRBV7-3	.	TRBJ2-1	.	CASSSLNSGEQFF	TGTGCCAGCAGTTCCTTAAACTCCGGCGAGCAGTTCTTC
TRBV28	.	TRBJ2-2	TRBD1	CASRGGQGKSGELFF	TGTGCCAGCAGGGGGGGACAGGGTAAATCCGGGGAGCTGTTTTTT
TRBV20-1	.	TRBJ2-7	.	CSALQYYEQYF	TGCAGTGCTTTACAGTACTACGAGCAGTACTTC
TRBV19	.	TRBJ2-7	.	CASIQRHGGTEQYF	TGTGCCAGTATTCAGCGACACGGGGGAACCGAGCAGTACTTC
TRBV7-2	.	TRBJ2-1	.	CASSSNDNEQFF	TGTGCCAGCAGCTCCAACGACAATGAGCAGTTCTTC
TRBV7-2	.	TRBJ2-3	.	CASSLKTGPHWDTQYF	TGTGCCAGCAGCTTGAAGACCGGACCTCACTGGGATACGCAGTATTTT
TRBV9	once	TRBJ2-1	.	CASSFRADGERSNEQFF	TGTGCCAGCAGCTTCCGGGCCGACGGAGAAAGATCCAATGAGCAGTTCTTC
TRBV19	.	TRBJ1-1	.	CASRDTQNTEAFF	TGTGCCAGCCGGGACACCCAGAACACTGAAGCTTTCTTT
TRBV6-5	.	TRBJ2-1	TRBD2	CASSPGLASELGQFF	TGTGCCAGCAGTCCGGGACTAGCGAGCGAACTAGGGCAGTTCTTC
TRBV10-3	.	TRBJ2-1	TRBD2	CAISNGLAVQSSYNEQFF	TGTGCCATCAGCAACGGGCTAGCGGTCCAGAGCTCCTACAATGAGCAGTTCTTC
TRBV9	.	TRBJ2-6	.	CASSVGDNSGANVLTF	TGTGCCAGCAGCGTCGGGGACAACTCTGGGGCCAACGTCCTGACTTTC
TRBV21-1	.	TRBJ2-7	.	CASSNTGQSYEQYF	TGTGCCAGCAGCAATACGGGACAGTCCTACGAGCAGTACTTC
TRBV7-8	.	TRBJ2-3	.	CASSLLRPDTQYF	TGTGCCAGCAGCTTACTCAGACCTGATACGCAGTATTTT
TRBV18	.	TRBJ2-1	.	CASSTNLGNEQFF	TGTGCCAGCTCAACAAACCTAGGGAATGAGCAGTTCTTC
TRBV7-9	.	TRBJ2-7	TRBD1	CASSFGTAYEQYF	TGTGCCAGCAGCTTTGGGACAGCCTACGAGCAGTACTTC
TRBV18	.	TRBJ2-2	.	CASSPPGRESIGELFF	TGTGCCAGCTCACCCCCAGGACGGGAGAGCATCGGGGAGCTGTTTTTT
TRBV4-1	.	TRBJ2-7	.	CASSGGLGYEQYF	TGCGCCAGCAGCGGGGGACTCGGCTACGAGCAGTACTTC
TRBV2	.	TRBJ2-1	TRBD2	CASRYSLAAGGNYNEQFF	TGTGCCAGCAGGTATTCCCTAGCGGCGGGAGGCAACTACAATGAGCAGTTCTTC
TRBV9	.	TRBJ1-6	.	CASSGPAGRNSPLHF	TGTGCCAGCAGCGGTCCCGCAGGGCGTAATTCACCCCTCCACTTT
TRBV7-9	.	TRBJ2-3	.	CASSFSDTQYF	TGTGCCAGCAGCTTTTCGGATACGCAGTATTTT
TRBV28	.	TRBJ2-2	.	CASKSEESYTGELFF	TGTGCCAGCAAGAGCGAGGAGAGCTACACCGGGGAGCTGTTTTTT
TRBV18	.	TRBJ1-2	.	CASSSSTGGYTF	TGTGCCAGCTCATCTTCCACGGGCGGCTACACCTTC